Following are 15 T cell receptor beta chains from one sample sequenced in a study of CD8 T cells in ankylosing spondylitis. Study results and limitations: A TCR beta motif made of 7 to 9 highly homologous variants seemed typical of ankylosing spondylitis blood.

The antigens of these receptors remain unknown. TCRdb reprocessed the 5' RACE reads with MiXCR, giving one entry per CDR3 protein. The table lists about 480,000 distinct CDR3 sequences, 17% of them singletons. The sample comprised blood, either unsorted or a sorted T cell fraction (not recorded which). The receptors here all came from a male donor with ankylosing spondylitis.

This clonotype was seen more than once but under ten times. J is TRBJ1-1 and V is TRBV25-1, with D possibly TRBD1 on 6 matching bases. Trimming cost V 0 bases and J 5 bases, with 16 bases left between them. The V gene's germline CDR1 is MGHDK and CDR2 SYGVNS. The CDR3 is 16 residues long. CDR3 protein: CASSEYTPRGGTEAFF. CDR3 coding DNA: TGTGCCAGCAGTGAATATACTCCCAGGGGAGGAACTGAAGCTTTCTTT.

The V and J genes are TRBV4-1 and TRBJ2-4, with 7 nucleotides matching TRBD1. Per the germline V gene, CDR1 is MGHRA and CDR2 is YSYEKL. The CDR3 loop spans 17 amino acids. V shed 0 bases and J 3 bases; nucleotides not matched to a gene: 8. DNA of the CDR3: TGCGCCAGCAGCCAAGATCCAAACAGGGGTTTCAAAAACATTCAGTACTTC. It codes for CASSQDPNRGFKNIQYF.

This clonotype occurred a few times. This sequence joins TRBV2 and TRBJ2-5, with D maybe TRBD1 (5 bases). Germline V gene data show CDR1 as SNHLY and CDR2 as FYNNEI. Trimming took off 1 base at V and 14 bases at J, with 14 bases between the two ends. The CDR3 spans 12 residues. For the CDR3, the DNA is TGTGCCAGCAGTGAAGGGGGCAGGCCCGGATACTTC. Translated: CASSEGGRPGYF.

This clonotype was found a few times. At one boundary the junction diverges from the germline segment, which might be a read error. The CDR3 loop is CASTRGQSKEKLFF. For the CDR3, the DNA is TGTGCCAGCACCCGGGGACAGTCTAAGGAAAAACTGTTTTTT. The chain combines TRBV6-1 with TRBJ1-4; 7 bases are a match to TRBD1. Germline V gene lookup returns CDR1 MNHNS and CDR2 SASEGT. The CDR3 extends over 14 amino acids.

V is TRBV30 and J is TRBJ2-1, with D perhaps TRBD2 (6 bases). The CDR3 consists of 13 residues. Germline CDR1 GTSNPN, CDR2 SVGIG (reference sequence). The V end lost 1 base, the J end lost 8 bases, and 12 bases lay between the germline ends. Written as DNA, the CDR3 is TGTGCCTGGAGTGCCGGGAGATTCGATGAGCAGTTCTTC. This encodes CAWSAGRFDEQFF.

This clonotype was seen a handful of times. The rearrangement links TRBV27 to TRBJ2-7; D unresolved. Trimming removed 4 bases from V and 1 base from J, with 11 bases in between. Per the germline V gene, CDR1 is MNHEY and CDR2 is SMNVEV (reference sequence). The CDR3 has 14 amino acids. The CDR3 DNA sequence: TGTGCCAGCAGTTATTCCCACCAATCCTACGAGCAGTACTTC. Amino acids: CASSYSHQSYEQYF.

The CDR3 is CASSYGQGVPEAFF. CDR3 nucleotide sequence: TGTGCCAGCAGTTACGGGCAGGGGGTCCCTGAAGCTTTCTTT. The chain has TRBV6-5 and TRBJ1-1, with 7 bases matching TRBD1. CDR3 length: 14 amino acids. V was pared by 2 bases and J by 6 bases, with 6 bases of the junction left unmatched. Germline assignment: CDR1 MNHEY and CDR2 SVGAGI.

The chain couples TRBV6-2 or TRBV6-3 to TRBJ2-2; 7 positions agree with TRBD2. Germline V gene data show CDR1 as MNHEY and CDR2 as SVGEGT. The CDR3 loop spans 13 amino acids. J was trimmed by 7 bases and V by 6 bases; bases with no gene match: 5. The CDR3 DNA sequence: TGTGCCAGCAGGCTAGCGGTCCACGGGGAGCTGTTTTTT. It is translated as CASRLAVHGELFF.

The V and J genes are TRBV2 and TRBJ2-1; D is possibly TRBD1 or TRBD2 (5 bases each). The CDR3 length is 15 residues. The ends were cut back, 3 bases at V and 3 bases at J, with 12 bases in the middle. Germline-derived CDR1 and CDR2 are SNHLY and FYNNEI. The CDR3 reads CASSDERGDYNEQFF. The CDR3, as DNA: TGTGCCAGCAGTGACGAGCGAGGGGACTACAATGAGCAGTTCTTC.

The chain carries TRBV30 and TRBJ2-7; 9 bases agree with TRBD2. The CDR3 is 15 residues long. Unmatched junction bases numbered 13, after V lost 3 bases and J lost 7 bases. CDR1 and CDR2 from the germline V gene are GTSNPN and SVGIG (reference sequence). CDR3 amino acids: CAWRVAGDSVSEQYF. CDR3 DNA: TGTGCCTGGAGAGTAGCGGGAGATTCGGTGTCTGAGCAGTACTTC.

A few counts support this clonotype. At one boundary the junction diverges from the germline segment, which might be a read error. This chain links TRBV24-1 with TRBJ2-3; D call uncertain. Germline CDR1 reads KGHDR; CDR2 reads SFDVKD. There are 12 residues in the CDR3. In DNA, the CDR3 is TGTGCCACCGGTGACACCACAGATACGCAGTATTTT. As protein: CATGDTTDTQYF.

V and J are TRBV2 and TRBJ2-7, with D uncertain. Trimming left V 7 bases short and J 0 bases short, with 7 bases between. The CDR3 consists of 12 residues. The V gene's germline CDR1 is SNHLY and CDR2 FYNNEI. CDR3 region: CASKTSSYEQYF. DNA for the CDR3: TGTGCCAGCAAAACCAGCTCCTACGAGCAGTACTTC.

The chain recombines TRBV10-3 with TRBJ2-2; 10 nucleotides agree with TRBD1. Germline values: CDR1 ENHRY, CDR2 SYGVKD. V was clipped by 7 bases and J by 2 bases; unmatched bases: 7. The CDR3 consists of 16 residues. CDR3 nucleotides: TGTGCCATCAAGGGACAGGGGCCTTTAAACACCGGGGAGCTGTTTTTT. Translating it yields CAIKGQGPLNTGELFF.

This clonotype was detected ten times or more. CDR3 nucleotide sequence: TGCGCCAGCAGCTTGGTGGGGGGGCGTTTGGTCGGGGCCAACGTCCTGACTTTC. It specifies CASSLVGGRLVGANVLTF. The chain combines TRBV5-1 with TRBJ2-6; D possibly corresponds to TRBD2 (7 bases). The CDR3 runs to 18 residues. The germline V gene encodes CDR1 SGHRS and CDR2 YFSETQ. Trimming took off 0 bases at V and 4 bases at J, with 17 bases between the two ends. The complete variable domain, with remaining parts taken from reference TRBV5-1 and TRBJ2-6, reads KAGVTQTPRYLIKTRGQQVTLSCSPISGHRSVSWYQQTPGQGLQFLFEYFSETQRNKGNFPGRFSGRQFSNSRSEMNVSTLELGDSALYLCASSLVGGRLVGANVLTFGAGSRLTVL.

The rearrangement links TRBV20-1 to TRBJ2-7, with unresolved D. The ends were cut back, 4 bases at V and 0 bases at J, with 13 bases in the middle. This CDR3 spans 14 amino acids. CDR1 and CDR2 (germline): DFQATT, SNEGSKA (reference sequence). CDR3 nucleotides: TGCAGTGCTACGGCAATCACTAACTCCTACGAGCAGTACTTC. Translating it yields CSATAITNSYEQYF.